These T cell receptor beta chains were read from a single sample in a study of blood T cell repertoires in COVID-19. This table comes from immunoSEQ multiplex PCR, and its TCRdb copy is limited to in-frame clones, with some not included. The table shows roughly 160,000 clones, with approximately 83% occurring only once. Sequencing was carried out using peripheral blood. The receptors stem from a woman aged 60 to 75 with acute or convalescent COVID-19. CDR3s leave out the opening cysteine and the closing phenylalanine or tryptophan.

cdr3_aa v_call
ASSDSSRVMNTEAF TRBV6-4
ATSDSRTSAETQY TRBV24-1
ASSPGLPETQY TRBV4-2
ASSQDSRGIYEQY TRBV3-1/TRBV3-2
ASSSAGPTDYGYT TRBV5-4
ASSSGTGSYEQY TRBV5-1
ATSRGAGGAKNEQY TRBV15
ASSPTVYGYT TRBV12-3/TRBV12-4
ASREGGAEAF TRBV28
ASSSNRGEQF TRBV18
ASSRTGGDSYEQY TRBV18
ASSRQGTKNIQY TRBV5-5
ASSLTGGQETQY TRBV5-1
ASSLGLAGGPRGAQY TRBV5-4
ASGLMRFQPQH TRBV7-2
ASSDVHRGGELDTQY TRBV10-1
ASSDRGFYEQY TRBV28
ASKQAGTSYNEQF TRBV5-4
ASSPRSLGQTYEQY TRBV9
ASSLDHPTGAGNTEAF TRBV11-3
SVGGTSGFFLPADTQY TRBV29-1
ASSQMPLAENTDTQY TRBV4-1
ASSLGQGWVSYT TRBV7-2
ASSSPGQGNYGYT TRBV28
ASSYLTSGPGELF TRBV6-8
ASSQEPIGGGRSMNTEAF TRBV4-2
ASSTRGGSYGYT TRBV6-6
AISTSGGAYEQY TRBV10-3
ASSIEGVQPQH TRBV19
ASSGGPWAGETQY TRBV6-2/TRBV6-3
ASSQDRIYEQY TRBV14